What follows are 21 T cell receptor beta chains derived from one specimen sequenced in a study of CD8 T cells in ankylosing spondylitis. TCRdb passed the 5' RACE reads through MiXCR, listing each CDR3 protein once. The sample has about 130,000 distinct CDR3 sequences; approximately 9.7% are singletons. The sequencing input was blood, either unsorted or a sorted T cell fraction (not recorded which). These receptors all come from a male donor with ankylosing spondylitis or in good health (not recorded which).

This clonotype was detected only a few times. V is TRBV5-1 and J is TRBJ2-2; D tentatively fits TRBD1 or TRBD2 (6 bases each). Trimming removed 4 bases at V and 1 base at J, with 11 bases between. The CDR3 is made up of 15 amino acids. In germline, CDR1 is SGHRS, CDR2 YFSETQ. CDR3 protein: CASSAGGGNTGELFF. The DNA of the CDR3 is TGCGCCAGCAGCGCAGGAGGGGGGAACACCGGGGAGCTGTTTTTT.

This clonotype was recorded many times. The rearrangement joins TRBV20-1 to TRBJ2-1; 9 bases match TRBD1. The CDR3 has 15 residues. V shed 1 base, J shed 7 bases, and the junction held 8 bases outside the gene matches. CDR1 is DFQATT and CDR2 is SNEGSKA in the germline V gene (reference sequence). This CDR3 is CSARGLRQGGNEQFF. The CDR3 coding sequence is TGCAGTGCTAGAGGCTTACGACAGGGGGGAAATGAGCAGTTCTTC.

This clonotype showed up many times. This chain connects TRBV28 to TRBJ2-3; D remains unclear. This CDR3 has 15 residues. CDR1 is MDHEN and CDR2 is SYDVKM in the germline V gene. V lost 5 bases and J lost 1, with 13 bases in between. The CDR3 protein is CASSAGARGTDTQYF. CDR3 coding DNA: TGTGCCAGCAGTGCTGGAGCCCGTGGCACAGATACGCAGTATTTT.

This clonotype was seen many times. The genes are TRBV10-2 and TRBJ2-7, with 9 bases matching TRBD1. This CDR3 has 13 amino acids. The ends lost 9 bases at V and 4 bases at J; junction bases unmatched: 7. The germline V gene encodes CDR1 WSHSY and CDR2 SAAADI. The CDR3 DNA reads TGCGCCAGTACAGGGGGCGGTATGTACGAGCAGTACTTC. Encoded protein: CASTGGGMYEQYF.

This chain uses TRBV7-2 with TRBJ2-1; 7 nucleotides line up with TRBD2. The trim removed 4 bases at V and 5 bases at J, leaving 8 bases unmatched. The CDR3 loop spans 15 amino acids. The germline CDR1 and CDR2 sequences are SGHTA and FQGNSA. The CDR3 coding sequence is TGTGCCAGCAGCTGGGGAGGTCTAGCGGACAATGAGCAGTTCTTC. This encodes CASSWGGLADNEQFF.

This clonotype was observed many times. This chain links TRBV5-1 with TRBJ2-1, with 7 bases matching TRBD1. The germline gives CDR1 SGHRS, CDR2 YFSETQ. V trimming: 0 bases; J trimming: 2 bases; junction bases outside the gene matches: 5. This CDR3 has 16 residues. CDR3 DNA: TGCGCCAGCAGCTTGGCCGAAGGGGGCGCCTACAATGAGCAGTTCTTC. Encoded protein: CASSLAEGGAYNEQFF.

The table lists this clonotype with many counts. V gene TRBV20-1 combines with J gene TRBJ1-5; unclear D gene. Trimming took 3 bases from V and 4 from J, leaving 10 bases between them. CDR3 length: 13 amino acids. Germline V gives CDR1 DFQATT, CDR2 SNEGSKA (reference sequence). In DNA form, the CDR3 reads TGCAGTGCTAGCATAGGCAGAAATCAGCCCCAGCATTTT. Residues: CSASIGRNQPQHF.

V is TRBV28 and J is TRBJ2-3; D may be TRBD2 (6 bases). V was trimmed by 1 base and J by 0 bases, leaving 17 bases between them. Germline V CDR1 and CDR2: MDHEN, SYDVKM. This CDR3 comprises 18 residues. The CDR3 here is CASSLYGIAEASTDTQYF. CDR3 DNA: TGTGCCAGCAGTTTATACGGAATAGCGGAGGCAAGCACAGATACGCAGTATTTT.

This clonotype was seen many times. The chain employs TRBV9 and TRBJ2-3; TRBD1 matches at 10 bases. The CDR3 is made up of 15 amino acids. V shed 1 base, J shed 5 bases, and the junction held 4 bases outside the gene matches. Germline V gene lookup returns CDR1 SGDLS and CDR2 YYNGEE. The CDR3 here is CASSVSTGGGDTQYF. The CDR3 region has the DNA TGTGCCAGCAGCGTATCGACAGGGGGCGGAGATACGCAGTATTTT.

The chain couples TRBV7-2 to TRBJ2-2, with D unresolved. The CDR3 contains 15 residues. V lost 5 bases and J 8 bases, leaving 18 bases between the germline ends. Germline CDR1 SGHTA, CDR2 FQGNSA. This CDR3 reads CASSRDPAPPGELFF. CDR3 nucleotide sequence: TGTGCCAGCAGCCGAGACCCGGCGCCTCCAGGGGAGCTGTTTTTT.

This clonotype has just a few counts. The J gene is TRBJ2-1, the V gene TRBV5-6; 8 nucleotides agree with TRBD2. CDR1 SGHDT and CDR2 YYEEEE come from the germline V gene. Losses at the gene ends were 4 bases for V and 3 bases for J; bases not matched to a gene: 9. This CDR3 spans 16 amino acids. Written as DNA, the CDR3 is TGTGCCAGCAGCCCGGGGCCAGCGGGAGTCTACAATGAGCAGTTCTTC. Translation: CASSPGPAGVYNEQFF.

This clonotype was seen at least ten times. The chain employs TRBV6-1 and TRBJ2-7; no definite D call. From germline, CDR1 is MNHNS and CDR2 SASEGT. Trimming cost V 4 bases and J 0 bases, with 16 bases left between them. The CDR3 length is 16 residues. CDR3 bases: TGTGCCAGCAGTGTGTCTGGGTCTCTGCGCTCCTACGAGCAGTACTTC. Amino acid sequence: CASSVSGSLRSYEQYF.

Many counts were recorded for this clonotype. This chain connects TRBV7-6 to TRBJ2-5; D perhaps matches TRBD1 (5 bases). Trimming left V 4 bases short and J 2 bases short, with 14 bases between. CDR1 and CDR2 (germline): SGHVS, FNYEAQ. The CDR3 runs 15 residues. The DNA of the CDR3 is TGTGCCAGCAGCTCCCAGGGAAGTTGGCAAGAGACCCAGTACTTC. The encoded protein is CASSSQGSWQETQYF.

This clonotype was seen at least ten times. The chain recombines TRBV7-3 with TRBJ2-5, with D perhaps TRBD2 (6 bases). The CDR3 is 15 amino acids. Trimming stripped 2 bases from V and 5 bases from J, with 15 bases between. Germline values: CDR1 SGHTA, CDR2 FQGTGA. The DNA for the CDR3 is TGTGCCAGCAGCTTAGATCTAGGAGGGCCTGAGACCCAGTACTTC. Residues: CASSLDLGGPETQYF.

In its sample, this clonotype was seen many times. The V and J genes are TRBV5-1 and TRBJ2-5; 8 nucleotides align to TRBD1. The junction had 8 bases not matched to a gene; V was cut back by 4 bases and J by 0 bases. This CDR3 contains 16 residues. Germline CDR1 reads SGHRS; CDR2 reads YFSETQ. This CDR3 reads CASSPRDRLYQETQYF. DNA for the CDR3: TGCGCCAGCAGCCCGAGGGACAGGTTGTACCAAGAGACCCAGTACTTC.

This clonotype was recorded many times. The rearrangement joins TRBV5-1 to TRBJ2-7; 7 bases fit TRBD2. The V gene's germline CDR1 is SGHRS and CDR2 YFSETQ. CDR3 length equals 15 residues. J was trimmed by 5 bases and V by 3 bases; bases with no gene match: 11. CDR3: CASSYSGGSSNEQYF. In DNA, the CDR3 is TGCGCCAGCAGCTACAGCGGCGGGAGCAGTAACGAGCAGTACTTC.

This clonotype has at least ten counts. The chain has TRBV7-3 and TRBJ1-5; 9 bases are shared with TRBD1. Germline V CDR1 and CDR2: SGHTA, FQGTGA. This CDR3 has 18 amino acids. The V gene end was trimmed by 1 base and the J gene end by 0 bases; junction bases not matched to a gene: 7. DNA of the CDR3: TGTGCCAGCAGCTTAAGGGACAGGGCAGGACATAGCAATCAGCCCCAGCATTTT. The encoded protein is CASSLRDRAGHSNQPQHF.

This chain joins TRBV20-1 and TRBJ2-7; TRBD1 agrees at 10 bases. The CDR3 covers 16 residues. The germline V gene has CDR1 DFQATT and CDR2 SNEGSKA (reference sequence). V trimming: 6 bases; J trimming: 3 bases; junction bases outside the gene matches: 14. The CDR3: CSAIRGQGLSLYEQYF. Written as DNA, the CDR3 is TGCAGTGCCATCCGGGGACAGGGGTTAAGCCTCTACGAGCAGTACTTC.

This chain links TRBV6-1 with TRBJ1-2; no reliable D call. The V end lost 6 bases, the J end lost 3 bases, and 14 bases lay between the germline ends. The CDR3 consists of 14 residues. CDR1 is MNHNS and CDR2 is SASEGT in the germline V gene. CDR3 region: CASSDTGRHYGYTF. The CDR3 bases are TGTGCCAGCAGCGACACCGGGAGGCACTATGGCTACACCTTC.

This clonotype appeared many times. V is TRBV20-1 and J is TRBJ2-3; 14 bases are shared with TRBD2. The CDR3 consists of 15 residues. In germline, CDR1 is DFQATT, CDR2 SNEGSKA (reference sequence). V dropped 5 bases and J dropped 3; count of bases not matched to a gene: 4. The CDR3 DNA reads TGCAGTGCTGAGACTAGCGGGAGGGCTACAGATACGCAGTATTTT. This sequence encodes CSAETSGRATDTQYF.

This clonotype was observed many times. The V and J genes are TRBV20-1 and TRBJ1-1; no reliable D call. CDR1 and CDR2 (germline): DFQATT, SNEGSKA (reference sequence). This CDR3 region has 12 residues. Trimming stripped 6 bases from V and 1 base from J, with 9 bases between. The chain's CDR3 is CSACSWNTEAFF. The CDR3 coding sequence is TGCAGTGCCTGCTCGTGGAACACTGAAGCTTTCTTT.